These 2 T cell receptor beta chains were sequenced from one sample in a study of OX40 agonist ivuxolimab in advanced cancers. Using immunoSEQ multiplex PCR, the repertoire was profiled, and TCRdb retains in-frame clones only, with some absent. This table holds about 110,000 clones, approximately 90% found once. This specimen was CD4+ or CD8+ T cells sorted from blood, taken in a trial of the OX40 agonist ivuxolimab. The source of these receptors is an adult with an advanced solid tumor such as melanoma, head and neck, liver or kidney cancer.

The CDR3 bases are TGTGCCAGCAGCGTAGGGACAGGCCACAATCAGCCCCAGCATTTT. Translated, it gives CASSVGTGHNQPQHF. The chain links TRBV9 to TRBJ1-5, with TRBD1 identical over 7 bases. Germline-derived CDR1 and CDR2 are SGDLS and YYNGEE. The CDR3 spans 15 residues. Trimming removed 0 bases from V and 3 bases from J; junction bases left unmatched: 3.

The rearrangement links TRBV5-1 to TRBJ2-7, with 7 bases identical to TRBD2. Germline CDR1 SGHRS, CDR2 YFSETQ. The V gene end was trimmed by 1 base and the J gene end by 5 bases; junction bases not matched to a gene: 9. This CDR3 comprises 15 residues. CDR3 sequence (DNA): TGCGCCAGCAGCTTGAATTGGCGGGAGACCGACGAGCAGTACTTC. Protein product: CASSLNWRETDEQYF.